This TCR beta chain was sequenced during a study of shared clonotypes between healthy human individuals. Study overall: CD4 naive and CD4 memory each took three plates per donor, while CD8 naive took two and CD8 memory one.

This clone was found once. Genomic DNA per cell subset filled all wells of several immunoSEQ plates. Authors' methods: ImmunoSEQ gave junction-only sequences without quality scores, so filtering differed. The assay was immunoSEQ multiplex PCR, and TCRdb's table has in-frame clones only and misses some. The V and J calls and clone size come from that table; D and trimming were worked out from the DNA. The table shows about 380,000 clones, with about 96% occurring only once. The authors combined CD45RO+ cells with CCR7-negative CD45RA+ TemRA cells as CD8 memory. Source material: memory CD8+ T cells sorted from blood. The subset: CD45RO+ cells pooled with CCR7-negative TemRA cells. The sequence was obtained from a man under 40 in good health.

In DNA form, the CDR3 reads TGTGCCAGCAGACTCAGACCCTGGGGCAATCAGCCCCAGCATTTT. This translates into CASRLRPWGNQPQHF. This chain connects TRBV6-6 to TRBJ1-5; D is uncertain. The V end lost 6 bases, the J end lost 2 bases, and 14 bases lay between the germline ends. This CDR3 has 15 amino acids. Germline V gene data show CDR1 as MNHNY and CDR2 as SVGAGI (reference sequence).